This TCR beta chain was sequenced for a study of T cells in Graves' hyperthyroidism and ophthalmopathy (dated by TCRdb to between 2018 and 2021). Regarding the research as a whole: To identify TCR V-J signatures that set the groups apart, the researchers used a discovery cohort of approximately 98 patients, made up of roughly 45 with Graves' ophthalmopathy and 57 with stable Graves' hyperthyroidism. Prospective prediction of ophthalmopathy was tested in an independent validation cohort consisting of some 19 hyperthyroidism patients and 15 to 17 patients who later progressed to ophthalmopathy. After blood sampling, hyperthyroidism patients were treated with methimazole at a starting dose of 30 mg daily, and ophthalmopathy patients were treated with high-dose intravenous methylprednisolone. The paper reports TCR Vbeta CDR3 sequencing of approximately 140 peripheral blood samples: approximately 43 ophthalmopathy, over 70 hyperthyroidism and approximately 17 progressor patients. The 100 discovery patients were randomly split 7:3 into training and test sets. The study also compared thyroid tissue and blood T-cell repertoires from a handful of Graves' hyperthyroidism patients.

Stable Graves' hyperthyroidism was defined as no progression to ophthalmopathy during 18 months of follow-up. Hyperthyroidism patients were newly diagnosed, with disease duration under 2 months, and aged 18 to 65 years. The study excluded patients with uncontrolled infections, other autoimmune diseases, pregnancy or lactation. Diagnoses were based on clinical symptoms, serum thyroxine and TRAb, thyroid ultrasound and orbital computed tomography. Total RNA was extracted with Trizol reagent, and quality was checked on an Agilent 2100 Bioanalyzer. This clonotype appeared once. Its recognized antigen is unknown. No per-base quality is available; no much larger clone lies one base away. Support from one read is weak. The CDR3 spans 14 residues, from the cysteine through the phenylalanine. The entry retains the CDR3 DNA only, 42 bases that are in frame from base 1. CDR1 DFQATT and CDR2 SNEGSKA are derived from the germline V gene (reference sequence). V and J lose 3 bases and 1 base, and a span of 12 bases separates them.

The TCR beta CDR3 regions were amplified from the RNA transcripts. The TCR CDR3 was subjected to a first round of RT-PCR using the HTBI primer set and the Qiagen OneStep RT-PCR kit. Libraries were constructed in a second round of multiplex PCR, after which size selection and purification were performed. Paired-end sequencing of the libraries was performed with 100 bp reads on an Illumina HiSeq2000. Processing in the source paper ran as follows. SOAPnuke was used to process the raw data, removing reads that contained adapters or uncalled bases, had a mean Phred below 15, or lacked an exact match to the constant primer or identifier. COPE v1.2.5 was used to merge high-quality paired reads, and clonotypes were defined as unique nucleotide sequences. MiTCR v1.1 was used to align the clonotypes against IMGT TRBV, TRBD and TRBJ reference segments. Analysis was restricted to V-J combinations with a frequency above 0.0001, which covered just over 98% of repertoires. A TCS score was defined as the ratio between F50 (clonal expansion) and ExV (chaos), using BLOSUM62-based TCRdist between CDR3 peptides within each V-J. Welch's t-statistics and random forest reduced 500 to 650 V-J features to roughly 13, which were used in a naive Bayes classifier (R e1071). TCRdb reran the public reads through fastp at Q25 and MiXCR, keeping productive beta chains. Rows merge per CDR3 protein into single entries with the most common DNA and genes. TCRdb's processing, not the authors' own work, is the source of the V and J calls. The sample has hundreds of thousands of distinct CDR3 sequences on record, approximately 44% of them singletons. Roughly 8.2% of the sample belongs to the ten largest clones.

Findings and caveats that apply to the study as a whole: During validation, the model predicted progression to ophthalmopathy a median of approximately 6 months ahead of onset, with around 71% sensitivity and more than 72% specificity. Ophthalmopathy was separated from stable hyperthyroidism by a 13 V-J signature model, with 85% to 90% sensitivity and just over 81% specificity obtained in cross-validation and 80%/75% obtained in testing. Sample size was not statistically predetermined, and investigators were not blinded to group allocation. Most expanded thyroid clonotypes (frequency above 0.001) were also detected in blood, a finding suggesting that blood repertoires may reflect thyroid immune responses.

The sample comprised peripheral blood or thyroid tissue (not recorded which). This receptor chain uses TRBV20-1 and TRBJ1-1; the D gene is not confidently resolved. The clonotype originates from a woman aged 18-35 years with Graves' hyperthyroidism. Donor details come from another sample of the same person, matched by shared clones. The nucleotides are TGCAGTGCTAGCCTCGAACGGGCGAACACTGAAGCTTTCTTT. It specifies CSASLERANTEAFF.